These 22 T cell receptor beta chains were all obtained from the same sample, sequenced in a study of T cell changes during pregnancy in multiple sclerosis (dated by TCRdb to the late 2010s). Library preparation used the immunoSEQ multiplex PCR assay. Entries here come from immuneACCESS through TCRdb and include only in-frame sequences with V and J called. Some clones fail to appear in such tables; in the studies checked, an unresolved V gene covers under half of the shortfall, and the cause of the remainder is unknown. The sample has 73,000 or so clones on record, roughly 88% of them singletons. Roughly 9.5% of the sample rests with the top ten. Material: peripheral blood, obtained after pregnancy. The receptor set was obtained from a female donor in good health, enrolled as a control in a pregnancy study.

The CDR3 region has the DNA TGCGCCAGCAGCTTGGGACAGGATTACTATGGCTACACCTTC. Its translation is CASSLGQDYYGYTF. The genes are TRBV5-1 and TRBJ1-2; tentative D call: TRBD1 (6 bases). This CDR3 has 14 residues. Trimming removed 0 bases from V and 3 bases from J, with 9 bases in between. Germline values: CDR1 SGHRS, CDR2 YFSETQ.

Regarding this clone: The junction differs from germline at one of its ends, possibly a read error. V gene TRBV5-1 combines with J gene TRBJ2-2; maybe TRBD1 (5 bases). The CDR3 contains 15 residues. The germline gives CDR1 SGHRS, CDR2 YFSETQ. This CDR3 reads CASTLGQKNTGELFF. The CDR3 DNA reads TGCGCCAGCACCTTGGGGCAGAAAAACACCGGGGAGCTGTTTTTT.

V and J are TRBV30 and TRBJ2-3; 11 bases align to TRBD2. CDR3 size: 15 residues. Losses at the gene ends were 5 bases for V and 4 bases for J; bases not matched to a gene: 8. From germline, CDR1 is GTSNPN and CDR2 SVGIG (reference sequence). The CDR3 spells CAWARGGLAADTQYF. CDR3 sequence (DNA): TGTGCCTGGGCCCGAGGGGGACTAGCGGCAGATACGCAGTATTTT.

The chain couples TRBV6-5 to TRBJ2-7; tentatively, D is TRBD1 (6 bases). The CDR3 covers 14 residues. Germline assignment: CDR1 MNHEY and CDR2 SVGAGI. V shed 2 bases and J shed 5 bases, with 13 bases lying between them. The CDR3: CASSYGGVRNEQYF. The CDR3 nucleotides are TGTGCCAGCAGTTACGGGGGCGTCAGGAACGAGCAGTACTTC.

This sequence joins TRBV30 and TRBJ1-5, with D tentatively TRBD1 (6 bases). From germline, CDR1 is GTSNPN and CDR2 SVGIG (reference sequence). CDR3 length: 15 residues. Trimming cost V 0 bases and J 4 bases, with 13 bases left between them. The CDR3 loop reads CAWSVVGQQNQPQHF. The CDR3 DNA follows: TGTGCCTGGAGTGTAGTAGGACAGCAGAATCAGCCCCAGCATTTT.

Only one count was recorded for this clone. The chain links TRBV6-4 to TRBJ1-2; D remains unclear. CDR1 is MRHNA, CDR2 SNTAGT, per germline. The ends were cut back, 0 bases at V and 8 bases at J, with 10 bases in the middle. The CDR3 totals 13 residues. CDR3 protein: CASSDSPGSGYTF. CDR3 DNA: TGTGCCAGCAGTGACTCCCCGGGTTCGGGCTACACCTTC.

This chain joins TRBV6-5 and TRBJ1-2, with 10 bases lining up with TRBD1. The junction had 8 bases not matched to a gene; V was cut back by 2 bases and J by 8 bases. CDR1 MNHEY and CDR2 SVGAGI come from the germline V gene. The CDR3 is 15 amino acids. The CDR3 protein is CASSYTLRTGGGYTF. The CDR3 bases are TGTGCCAGCAGTTACACCCTCCGGACAGGGGGAGGCTACACCTTC.

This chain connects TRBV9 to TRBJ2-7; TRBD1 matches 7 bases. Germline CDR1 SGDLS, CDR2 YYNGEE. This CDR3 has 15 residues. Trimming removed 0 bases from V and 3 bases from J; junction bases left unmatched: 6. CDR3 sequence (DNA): TGTGCCAGCAGCGTAGGAACAGGGGCCCTCTACGAGCAGTACTTC. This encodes CASSVGTGALYEQYF.

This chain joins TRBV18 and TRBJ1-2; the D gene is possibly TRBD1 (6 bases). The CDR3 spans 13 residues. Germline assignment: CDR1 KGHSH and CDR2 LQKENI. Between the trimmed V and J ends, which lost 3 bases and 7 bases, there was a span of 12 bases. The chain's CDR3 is CASSPDRLLGYTF. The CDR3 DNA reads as TGTGCCAGCTCACCCGACAGGCTCCTTGGCTACACCTTC.

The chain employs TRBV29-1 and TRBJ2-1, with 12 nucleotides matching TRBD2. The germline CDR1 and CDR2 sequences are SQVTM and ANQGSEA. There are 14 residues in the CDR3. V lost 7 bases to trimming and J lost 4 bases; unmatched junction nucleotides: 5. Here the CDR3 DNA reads TGCAGCGCCGAGACTAGCGGGAGATACAATGAGCAGTTCTTC. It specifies CSAETSGRYNEQFF.

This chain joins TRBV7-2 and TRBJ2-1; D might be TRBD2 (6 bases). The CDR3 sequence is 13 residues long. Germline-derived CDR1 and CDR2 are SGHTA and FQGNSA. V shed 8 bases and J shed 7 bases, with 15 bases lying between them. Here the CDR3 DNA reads TGTGCCAGCGGAGGGTTTGCGGGGAATGAGCAGTTCTTC. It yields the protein CASGGFAGNEQFF.

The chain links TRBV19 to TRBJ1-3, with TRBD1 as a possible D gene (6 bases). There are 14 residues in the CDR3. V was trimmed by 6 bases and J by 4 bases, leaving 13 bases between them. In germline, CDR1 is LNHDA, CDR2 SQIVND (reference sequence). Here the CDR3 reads CASSPQGPGNTIYF. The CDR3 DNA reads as TGTGCCAGTAGCCCACAGGGTCCCGGAAACACCATATATTTT.

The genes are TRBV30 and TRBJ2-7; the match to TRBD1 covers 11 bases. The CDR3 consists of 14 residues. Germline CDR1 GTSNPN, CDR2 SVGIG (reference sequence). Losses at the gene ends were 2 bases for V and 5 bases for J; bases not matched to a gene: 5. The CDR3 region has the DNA TGTGCCTGGAGTCGGTCGGGACAGGGGGACGAGCAGTACTTC. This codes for CAWSRSGQGDEQYF.

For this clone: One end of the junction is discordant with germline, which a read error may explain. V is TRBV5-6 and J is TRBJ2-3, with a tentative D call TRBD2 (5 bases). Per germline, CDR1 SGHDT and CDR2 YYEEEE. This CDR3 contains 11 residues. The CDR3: CASSLGGGPFF. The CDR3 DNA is TGTGCCAGCAGCTTGGGCGGAGGCCCCTTTTTT.

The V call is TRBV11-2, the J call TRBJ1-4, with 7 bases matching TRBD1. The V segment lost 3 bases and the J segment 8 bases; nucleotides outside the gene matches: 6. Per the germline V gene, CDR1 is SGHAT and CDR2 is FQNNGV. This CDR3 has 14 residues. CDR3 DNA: TGTGCCAGCAGCTTGACAGGGTCGGAAGAAAAACTGTTTTTT. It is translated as CASSLTGSEEKLFF.

Here the CDR3 DNA reads TGTGCCTGGAGTGGGGGCGGGGGCAATAGCAATCAGCCCCAGCATTTT. Translating gives CAWSGGGGNSNQPQHF. The chain uses TRBV30 and TRBJ1-5, with D possibly matching TRBD1 (6 bases). Looked up from germline, CDR1 is GTSNPN and CDR2 is SVGIG (reference sequence). With 1 base removed from V and 0 bases from J, the gap between germline ends came to 13 bases. This CDR3 has 16 residues.

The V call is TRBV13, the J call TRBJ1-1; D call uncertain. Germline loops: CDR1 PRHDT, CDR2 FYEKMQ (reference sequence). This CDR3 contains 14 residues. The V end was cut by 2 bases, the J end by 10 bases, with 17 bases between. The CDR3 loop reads CASSLRELDGGAFF. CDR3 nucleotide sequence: TGTGCCAGCAGCTTAAGGGAGTTAGATGGAGGAGCTTTCTTT.

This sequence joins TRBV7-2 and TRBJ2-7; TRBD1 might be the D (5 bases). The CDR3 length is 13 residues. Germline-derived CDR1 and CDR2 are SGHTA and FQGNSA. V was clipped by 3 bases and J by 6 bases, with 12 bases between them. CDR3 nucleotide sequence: TGTGCCAGCAGCTTCATAGGGGCGGCCGAGCAGTACTTC. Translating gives CASSFIGAAEQYF.

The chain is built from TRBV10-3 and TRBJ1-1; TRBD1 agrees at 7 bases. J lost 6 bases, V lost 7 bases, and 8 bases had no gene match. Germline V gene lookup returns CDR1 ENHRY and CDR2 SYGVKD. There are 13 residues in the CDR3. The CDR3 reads CAITPTGIAEAFF. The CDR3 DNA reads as TGTGCCATCACTCCGACAGGGATCGCTGAAGCTTTCTTT.

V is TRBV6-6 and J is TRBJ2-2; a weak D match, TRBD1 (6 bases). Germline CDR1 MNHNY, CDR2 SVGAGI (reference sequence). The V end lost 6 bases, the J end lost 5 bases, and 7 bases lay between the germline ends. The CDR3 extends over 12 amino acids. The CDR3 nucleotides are TGTGCCAGCAGCAGGGGTACCGGGGAGCTGTTTTTT. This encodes CASSRGTGELFF.

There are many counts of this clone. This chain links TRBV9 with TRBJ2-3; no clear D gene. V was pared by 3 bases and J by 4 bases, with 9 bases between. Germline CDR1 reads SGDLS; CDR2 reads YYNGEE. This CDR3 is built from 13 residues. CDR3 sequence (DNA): TGTGCCAGCAGCGGCCCTAGTGCAGATACGCAGTATTTT. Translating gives CASSGPSADTQYF. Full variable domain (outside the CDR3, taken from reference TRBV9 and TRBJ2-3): DSGVTQTPKHLITATGQRVTLRCSPRSGDLSVYWYQQSLDQGLQFLIQYYNGEERAKGNILERFSAQQFPDLHSELNLSSLELGDSALYFCASSGPSADTQYFGPGTRLTVL.

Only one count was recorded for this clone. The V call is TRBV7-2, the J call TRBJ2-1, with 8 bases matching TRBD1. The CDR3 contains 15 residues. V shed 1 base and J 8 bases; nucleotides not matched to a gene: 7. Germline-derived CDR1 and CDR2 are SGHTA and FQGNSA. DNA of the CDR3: TGTGCCAGCAGCTTAGATGGACAGGGTATTGATGAGCAGTTCTTC. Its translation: CASSLDGQGIDEQFF. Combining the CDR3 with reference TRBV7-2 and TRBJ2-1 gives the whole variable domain GAGVSQSPSNKVTEKGKDVELRCDPISGHTALYWYRQSLGQGLEFLIYFQGNSAPDKSGLPSDRFSAERTGGSVSTLTIQRTQQEDSAVYLCASSLDGQGIDEQFFGPGTRLTVL.